This T cell receptor (beta chain) was sequenced for a study of blood T cell repertoires in COVID-19. Authors' analysis steps: How many nucleated cells were present was estimated from reference gene primer amplification. Profiling relied on immunoSEQ multiplex PCR, and the TCRdb table lists in-frame clones only, not all of them. V and J calls and clone size follow that table, whereas D and trimming were derived from the DNA. This table holds about 200,000 clones, 85% to 90% found once. Germline V CDR1 and CDR2: LGHDT, YNNKEL (reference sequence). CDR3 length: 13 amino acids. Trimming took off 6 bases at V and 6 bases at J, with 14 bases between the two ends.

The rearrangement uses TRBV3-1 (or the pseudogene TRBV3-2) and TRBJ1-2, with a weak D call TRBD1 (5 bases). Sequences were obtained from peripheral blood. This TCR came from a woman aged 70-85 years with acute or convalescent COVID-19. Here the CDR3 reads CASRFQGSHGYTF. DNA of the CDR3: TGTGCCAGCAGGTTTCAGGGAAGTCATGGCTACACCTTC.